A single sample is the source of the 5 T cell receptor beta chains below, sequenced in a study of human T cells and chemical hapten exposure. The sample's time point: patch test 1, 2 weeks after DPC sensitization. Described treatment: therapeutic diphenylcyclopropenone sensitization with weekly scalp DPC. MiXCR was run by TCRdb on the RACE reads, yielding one entry per CDR3 protein. The profile shows around 100,000 distinct CDR3 sequences, around 10% of them singletons. The material sequenced was whole blood, taken in connection with sensitization to the hapten diphenylcyclopropenone (DPC). These receptor sequences come from a woman in her thirties or forties with alopecia areata. Some clones in this sample may be carry-over from other donors' samples.

The chain joins TRBV6-1 to TRBJ2-1; D is uncertain. Germline V gene sequence: CDR1 MNHNS, CDR2 SASEGT. CDR3 length equals 16 residues. The V and J ends lost 0 bases and 2 bases respectively, with 11 bases between them. CDR3 in DNA: TGTGCCAGCAGTGAAGCGTGGAGTGGCGCCTACAATGAGCAGTTCTTC. This translates into CASSEAWSGAYNEQFF.

On this clonotype itself: At one end, the junction sequence differs from germline, possibly due to a read error. V usage is TRBV28 and J usage is TRBJ1-2, with D uncertain. CDR1 MDHEN and CDR2 SYDVKM come from the germline V gene. The CDR3 sequence is 8 residues long. The CDR3 reads CLPYGYTF. CDR3 DNA: TGCCTACCGTATGGCTACACCTTC.

This clonotype showed up many times. The J gene is TRBJ1-5, the V gene TRBV28; D is undetermined. CDR3 length: 16 amino acids. V was trimmed by 2 bases and J by 0 bases, leaving 11 bases between them. Germline lookup yields CDR1 MDHEN and CDR2 SYDVKM. The DNA of the CDR3 is TGTGCCAGCAGTTTAGTGGGCAGGAATAGCAATCAGCCCCAGCATTTT. Translated, it gives CASSLVGRNSNQPQHF.

This chain uses TRBV5-6 with TRBJ1-5; D remains unclear. The germline V gene encodes CDR1 SGHDT and CDR2 YYEEEE. The germline V and J ends were trimmed by 0 bases and 9 bases, with 13 bases remaining between them. This CDR3 has 14 residues. In nucleotides, the CDR3 is TGTGCCAGCAGCTTGGACGGAGGGCGGGGGCCCCAGCATTTT. It encodes CASSLDGGRGPQHF. Supplemented by reference TRBV5-6 and TRBJ1-5, the full variable domain reads DAGVTQSPTHLIKTRGQQVTLRCSPKSGHDTVSWYQQALGQGPQFIFQYYEEEERQRGNFPDRFSGHQFPNYSSELNVNALLLGDSALYLCASSLDGGRGPQHFGDGTRLSIL.

The chain has TRBV5-6 and TRBJ2-2; 8 bases align to TRBD2. Germline CDR1 and CDR2: SGHDT and YYEEEE. The CDR3 is 16 amino acids. V was pared by 3 bases and J by 3 bases, with 7 bases of the junction left unmatched. The CDR3 DNA follows: TGTGCCAGCAGCTCTACTAGCGGAGCGGACACCGGGGAGCTGTTTTTT. Protein: CASSSTSGADTGELFF.